A selection of T cell receptor beta chains follows, all from one sample in a study of T cell responses to AZD1222 COVID-19 vaccine. The repertoire was sequenced with immunoSEQ multiplex PCR; TCRdb's copy has only in-frame clones and lacks some. The data hold fewer than 70,000 clones, with 80% to 90% observed a single time. The input for sequencing was peripheral blood, taken on day 0 of AZD1222 vaccination. The receptors derive from an adult in good health. The CDR3 runs from the conserved cysteine through the conserved F or W. Fields, in order: V gene, J gene, CDR3 protein.

v_call: TRBV28; j_call: TRBJ1-2; cdr3_aa: CASSFSTNYGYTF
v_call: TRBV5-6; j_call: TRBJ1-2; cdr3_aa: CASSFQQGSGYTF
v_call: TRBV30; j_call: TRBJ2-3; cdr3_aa: CAWISGGDTQYF
v_call: TRBV6-6; j_call: TRBJ2-7; cdr3_aa: CASSGQDYEQYF
v_call: TRBV2; j_call: TRBJ2-5; cdr3_aa: CASSEALQGAETQYF
v_call: TRBV5-1; j_call: TRBJ1-2; cdr3_aa: CASSLAGGRRIGYTF
v_call: TRBV7-2; j_call: TRBJ1-6; cdr3_aa: CASSLTGLNNSPLHF
v_call: TRBV19; j_call: TRBJ1-1; cdr3_aa: CASTTRRGSGFGAFF
v_call: TRBV12-3/TRBV12-4; j_call: TRBJ1-1; cdr3_aa: CASSLKGNTEAFF
v_call: TRBV5-1; j_call: TRBJ2-3; cdr3_aa: CASSTGQSTDTQYF
v_call: TRBV25-1; j_call: TRBJ1-6; cdr3_aa: CASSEWKGGNSPLHF
v_call: TRBV12-5; j_call: TRBJ1-1; cdr3_aa: CASGEQGATEAFF
v_call: TRBV2; j_call: TRBJ1-5; cdr3_aa: CASRGGNSNQPQHF
v_call: TRBV10-1; j_call: TRBJ1-5; cdr3_aa: CASTSLPDRPYQPQHF
v_call: TRBV30; j_call: TRBJ1-5; cdr3_aa: CASSPGGTHQPQHF
v_call: TRBV2; j_call: TRBJ2-3; cdr3_aa: CASSTDTQYF
v_call: TRBV2; j_call: TRBJ2-7; cdr3_aa: CASRGTGTLEQYF
v_call: TRBV12-5; j_call: TRBJ1-4; cdr3_aa: CASGLGGTATNEKLFF
v_call: TRBV7-2; j_call: TRBJ2-3; cdr3_aa: CASSLWGGLADTQYF
v_call: TRBV6-6; j_call: TRBJ2-3; cdr3_aa: CASSFPLGKADTQYF
v_call: TRBV5-5; j_call: TRBJ1-3; cdr3_aa: CASSLAGGYGNTIYF
v_call: TRBV7-9; j_call: TRBJ1-2; cdr3_aa: CASSPWQENYGYTF
v_call: TRBV19; j_call: TRBJ2-3; cdr3_aa: CASSIGGHDADTQYF
v_call: TRBV5-1; j_call: TRBJ2-6; cdr3_aa: CASSLYFSGANVLTF
v_call: TRBV7-9; j_call: TRBJ1-1; cdr3_aa: CASSSRQGENTEAFF
v_call: TRBV6-6; j_call: TRBJ1-1; cdr3_aa: CASSVRDTEAFF